This T cell receptor beta chain was sequenced during a study of T cell changes during pregnancy in multiple sclerosis. J was trimmed by 3 bases and V by 0 bases; bases with no gene match: 3. The CDR3 is 16 amino acids. The germline gives CDR1 SGHTA, CDR2 FQGNSA. Only in-frame clones appear in the TCRdb table, and some are missing; sequencing was by immunoSEQ multiplex PCR. This sample has about 100,000 clones, with approximately 94% found just once. The source was peripheral blood, collected in the second trimester of pregnancy. The chain is built from TRBV7-2 and TRBJ2-1, with 9 bases that match TRBD2. The source is a female donor with multiple sclerosis, enrolled in a pregnancy study. The CDR3 loop is CASSLALAGFYNEQFF. CDR3 DNA sequence: TGTGCCAGCAGCTTAGCCCTAGCGGGATTCTACAATGAGCAGTTCTTC. The full variable domain, with the rest looked up from reference TRBV7-2 and TRBJ2-1, is GAGVSQSPSNKVTEKGKDVELRCDPISGHTALYWYRQSLGQGLEFLIYFQGNSAPDKSGLPSDRFSAERTGGSVSTLTIQRTQQEDSAVYLCASSLALAGFYNEQFFGPGTRLTVL.